The 2 T cell receptor beta chains below come from one sample, sequenced in a study of T cell changes during pregnancy in multiple sclerosis. Clones were sequenced by immunoSEQ multiplex PCR, and TCRdb holds only the in-frame ones, with some missing. The sample lists under 15,000 clones, about 90% occurring once. The specimen was CD8+ T cells from peripheral blood mononuclear cells, collected after pregnancy. The receptors originated from a female donor in good health, enrolled as a control in a pregnancy study.

The V and J genes are TRBV2 and TRBJ1-2; 9 bases fit TRBD1. CDR1 is SNHLY and CDR2 is FYNNEI in the germline V gene. V was clipped by 7 bases and J by 6 bases; unmatched bases: 6. The CDR3 sequence is 13 residues long. CDR3 protein: CASTFWTGDGYTF. DNA of the CDR3: TGTGCCAGCACTTTTTGGACAGGGGATGGCTACACCTTC.

The chain joins TRBV11-2 to TRBJ2-7, with D tentatively TRBD1 (6 bases). V was pared by 5 bases and J by 2 bases, with 10 bases between. CDR1 is SGHAT and CDR2 is FQNNGV in the germline V gene. The CDR3 consists of 13 residues. CDR3 sequence: CASSQGHTYEQYF. The CDR3 DNA sequence: TGTGCCAGCAGCCAGGGACATACCTACGAGCAGTACTTC.